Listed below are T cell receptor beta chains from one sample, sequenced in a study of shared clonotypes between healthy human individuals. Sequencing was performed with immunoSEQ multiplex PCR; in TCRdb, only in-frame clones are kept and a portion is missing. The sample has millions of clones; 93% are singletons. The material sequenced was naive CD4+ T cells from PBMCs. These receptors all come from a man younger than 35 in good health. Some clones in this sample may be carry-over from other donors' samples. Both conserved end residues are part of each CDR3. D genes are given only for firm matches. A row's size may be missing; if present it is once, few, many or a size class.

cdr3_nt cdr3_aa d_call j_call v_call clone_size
TGCGCCAGCAGGATAACGGGAGGGCCTTCCTACAATGAGCAGTTCTTC CASRITGGPSYNEQFF TRBD2 TRBJ2-1 TRBV5-1 once
TGTGCCAGCAGCCCCCGGACAGGGCGGGAGACCCAGTACTTC CASSPRTGRETQYF TRBD1 TRBJ2-5 TRBV6-5 .
TGTGCCAGTCTCGGCTGGTACTCCCCTTTCAGACAGGGCTACAATCAGCCCCAGCATTTT CASLGWYSPFRQGYNQPQHF TRBD1 TRBJ1-5 TRBV28 once
TGCAGCGTCAGCCTGACAGTCAACTATGGCTACACCTTC CSVSLTVNYGYTF . TRBJ1-2 TRBV29-1 .
TGTGCCAGTAGATTATATGGTCAGCCCCAGCATTTT CASRLYGQPQHF . TRBJ1-5 TRBV19 .
TGTGCCAGCAGCTTCAGGGGAGGGCCCACAGATACGCAGTATTTT CASSFRGGPTDTQYF . TRBJ2-3 TRBV7-9 .
TGCGCCAGCAGCTTGGAATCAGAATACGAGCAGTACTTC CASSLESEYEQYF . TRBJ2-7 TRBV5-1 .
TGTGCCAGCACCTCGACAGGGACGGTAACTTTCTTT CASTSTGTVTFF TRBD1 TRBJ1-1 TRBV28 .
TGCGCCAGCAGCGCGGGACTAGCGGGAAAAGAGACCCAGTACTTC CASSAGLAGKETQYF TRBD2 TRBJ2-5 TRBV5-1 .
TGTGCCAGCAGCCCCCCCCGGGGTTTCTACGAGCAGTACTTC CASSPPRGFYEQYF . TRBJ2-7 TRBV7-2 .
TGCGCCAGCAGCAAAGGGACAGCGGGCACTGAAGCTTTCTTT CASSKGTAGTEAFF TRBD1 TRBJ1-1 TRBV5-1 once
TGCAGCGTTCGAGGCAGGGTCGGGGACTATGGCTACACCTTC CSVRGRVGDYGYTF . TRBJ1-2 TRBV29-1 few
TGTGCCAGCAGTGGAGGCGGGAACGAGCAGTACTTC CASSGGGNEQYF . TRBJ2-7 TRBV6-5 .
TGTGCCAGCAGTTCCCTCTACGAGCAGTACTTC CASSSLYEQYF . TRBJ2-7 TRBV5-4 .
TGTGCCAGCAGCCAAATAGCGTTCAATGAGCAGTTCTTC CASSQIAFNEQFF . TRBJ2-1 TRBV7-6 .
TGCGCCAGCAGCTCCGGGACAGGGCATGAAAAACTGTTTTTT CASSSGTGHEKLFF TRBD1 TRBJ1-4 TRBV5-1 .
TGTGCCAGCAGCGTAGGGCAGGGGAACGGGGAGCAGTACTTC CASSVGQGNGEQYF . TRBJ2-7 TRBV9 .
TGTGCCAGCAGCTTACTGGGACAGGGTGTCGGCTACACCTTC CASSLLGQGVGYTF TRBD1 TRBJ1-2 TRBV11-2 .
TGTGCCAGCAGTTTTGGGTCGGGGACCAGCACAGATACGCAGTATTTT CASSFGSGTSTDTQYF . TRBJ2-3 TRBV27 .
TGTGCCAGCATCCCTGTAGCCGGGGCCCGGGGGGAGCTGTTTTTT CASIPVAGARGELFF . TRBJ2-2 TRBV7-8 .
TGTGCCTGGAAGGGGTATGGGGACAGGGCGGACTATGGCTACACCTTC CAWKGYGDRADYGYTF TRBD1 TRBJ1-2 TRBV30 .
TGTGCCAGCAGTTTAAAGGGTCGGGCAGGGGGACAGCCCCAGCATTTT CASSLKGRAGGQPQHF TRBD1 TRBJ1-5 TRBV27 .
TGTGCCAGCAGCCGCGCGGGACTAGCGGGACGCTACAATGAGCAGTTCTTC CASSRAGLAGRYNEQFF TRBD2 TRBJ2-1 TRBV7-2 once
TGTGCCAGCAGCTATTTCTCGGCAACTAGCACAGATACGCAGTATTTT CASSYFSATSTDTQYF . TRBJ2-3 TRBV11-2 once
TGTGCCAGCAGTTCGTCCGGGACTAGCGGGTCCTACGAGCAGTACTTC CASSSSGTSGSYEQYF TRBD2 TRBJ2-7 TRBV28 few
TGCAGCGTTGAGCTTAACACTGAAGCTTTCTTT CSVELNTEAFF . TRBJ1-1 TRBV29-1 few
TGCGCCAGCAGCTTGGCTGAGACCAAATCCACCGGGGAGCTGTTTTTT CASSLAETKSTGELFF . TRBJ2-2 TRBV5-1 .
TGTGCCAGCAGCTTGGCGGATCCCTACGAGCAGTACTTC CASSLADPYEQYF . TRBJ2-7 TRBV7-3 .
TGTGCCAGCAGTTCAATTATGGGGATAACTTCAGGGTATTCACGGGAGACCCAGTACTTC CASSSIMGITSGYSRETQYF . TRBJ2-5 TRBV28 .
TGTGCCAGCAGCCCGGACCGGGACAGACAAGCTTTCTTT CASSPDRDRQAFF TRBD1 TRBJ1-1 TRBV5-4 .
TGTGCCAGCAGTGGAGAGACAGGGGGTAATGAAAAACTGTTTTTT CASSGETGGNEKLFF TRBD1 TRBJ1-4 TRBV28 .
TGTGCCAGCAGCCAAAGCCCCTTCGGGCAGCCCCAGCATTTT CASSQSPFGQPQHF . TRBJ1-5 TRBV14 few
TGTGCCAGCAGCGAGAGCAGGGTGGCCACCGGGGAGCTGTTTTTT CASSESRVATGELFF . TRBJ2-2 TRBV6-1 .
TGTGCCAGCAGCTTAGTACAGGGAGATACAGCTTTCTTT CASSLVQGDTAFF . TRBJ1-1 TRBV7-9 .
TGTGCCAGCAGTTCACCCTCAGGGGGGAACTATGGCTACACCTTC CASSSPSGGNYGYTF TRBD1 TRBJ1-2 TRBV28 .
TGTGCCAGCAGCCGGACAGGGGGCAGGTTGGAGACGCAGTATTTT CASSRTGGRLETQYF TRBD1 TRBJ2-3 TRBV7-9 .
TGCGCCAGCAGCCCCGGGACTAGCGGGAGGGCCGCGGAGACCCAGTACTTC CASSPGTSGRAAETQYF TRBD2 TRBJ2-5 TRBV5-1 .
TGCGCCAGCAAATGGGAGAGTGGTACAGATACGCAGTATTTT CASKWESGTDTQYF . TRBJ2-3 TRBV5-1 few
TGCGCCAGCAGCTTGGCCGGGACAAGGGGCACAGATACGCAGTATTTT CASSLAGTRGTDTQYF . TRBJ2-3 TRBV5-1 once
TGTGCCAGCAGTTCCTTCGACAGGGTGGGAAAGACCCAGTACTTC CASSSFDRVGKTQYF TRBD1 TRBJ2-5 TRBV6-5 .
TGTGCCTGGAGCCGGGGGGCGCCCACAGATACGCAGTATTTT CAWSRGAPTDTQYF . TRBJ2-3 TRBV30 .
TGTGCCATCAGTGATAGTAGCAACCGTGATGAGCAGTTCTTC CAISDSSNRDEQFF . TRBJ2-1 TRBV10-3 .